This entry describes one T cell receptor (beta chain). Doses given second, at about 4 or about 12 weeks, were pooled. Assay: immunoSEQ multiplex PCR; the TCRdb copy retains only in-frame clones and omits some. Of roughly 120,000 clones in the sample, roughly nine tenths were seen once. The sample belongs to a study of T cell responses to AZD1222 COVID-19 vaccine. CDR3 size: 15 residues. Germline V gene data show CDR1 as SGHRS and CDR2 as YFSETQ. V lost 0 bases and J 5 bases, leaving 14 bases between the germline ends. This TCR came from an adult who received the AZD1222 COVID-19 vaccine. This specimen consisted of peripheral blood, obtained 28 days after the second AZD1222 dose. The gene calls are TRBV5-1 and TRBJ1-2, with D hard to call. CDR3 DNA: TGCGCCAGCAGCTTGGTTCCGGGTAAGGAGTATGGCTACACCTTC. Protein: CASSLVPGKEYGYTF. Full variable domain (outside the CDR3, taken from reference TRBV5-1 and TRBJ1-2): KAGVTQTPRYLIKTRGQQVTLSCSPISGHRSVSWYQQTPGQGLQFLFEYFSETQRNKGNFPGRFSGRQFSNSRSEMNVSTLELGDSALYLCASSLVPGKEYGYTFGSGTRLTVV.